This is a list of T cell receptor beta chains from one sample in a study of identical twins. MiXCR was run by TCRdb on the 5' RACE reads, yielding one entry per CDR3 protein. The sample holds approximately 500,000 distinct CDR3 sequences, around 24% seen once. This sample was also put to use in a study of T cells expressing NK-cell markers.

Sequences were obtained from CD4+ T cells sorted from blood. The receptors originated from a woman in her late teens or twenties in good health. The CDR3 runs from the conserved cysteine through the conserved F or W. The D gene is left open where the match is weak. Size is omitted from some rows. Given values are once, few, many or a class for expanded clones.

>TRBJ2-1|10|TRBV20-1|.|few
TGCAGTGCTAGTCCCGGGGAACAGTTCTTC
CSASPGEQFF
>TRBJ1-1|12|TRBV20-1|.|few
TGCAGTGCTAGACGATACGGGACTGAAGCTTTCTTT
CSARRYGTEAFF
>TRBJ2-7|16|TRBV7-9|.|.
TGTGCCAGCAGCTTAGCGCGACACCCATCAGCCTACGAGCAGTACTTC
CASSLARHPSAYEQYF
>TRBJ1-1|15|TRBV20-1|.|few
TGCAGTGCTAGAATACGGGCTGGAGGATCCACTGAAGCTTTCTTT
CSARIRAGGSTEAFF
>TRBJ1-2|14|TRBV10-2|.|few
TGCGCCAGCAGTGAGTCGCGGTCTGAGTATGGCTACACCTTC
CASSESRSEYGYTF
>TRBJ2-7|14|TRBV20-1|.|.
TGCAGTGCTAGCGGCGGGGCAACCTCCTACGAGCAGTACTTC
CSASGGATSYEQYF
>TRBJ2-7|12|TRBV20-1|TRBD1|few
TGCAGTGCTAGATTTCAGGGGGCTAAGCAGTACTTC
CSARFQGAKQYF
>TRBJ1-1|12|TRBV25-1|TRBD1|.
TGTGCCAGCGGATGGACAGGGACTGAAGCTTTCTTT
CASGWTGTEAFF
>TRBJ2-1|15|TRBV30|TRBD2|.
TGTGCCTGGAGTGGACTAGCGGGAGAAGTCCATGAGCAGTTCTTC
CAWSGLAGEVHEQFF
>TRBJ2-5|13|TRBV6-5|TRBD2|.
TGTGCCACCACTTATAGCGGGGCGGAAACCCAGTACTTC
CATTYSGAETQYF
>TRBJ2-2|14|TRBV5-1|.|few
TGCGCCAGCAGCTTGGGACCTCCTACCGGGGAGCTGTTTTTT
CASSLGPPTGELFF
>TRBJ2-3|13|TRBV5-1|.|.
TGCGCCAGCAGCGCCGGGACAAGTAATACGCAGTATTTT
CASSAGTSNTQYF
>TRBJ2-3|13|TRBV9|.|.
TGTGCCAGCAGCGTAGGTTGGGCAGATACGCAGTATTTT
CASSVGWADTQYF
>TRBJ2-7|12|TRBV6-6|.|.
TGTGCCAGCAGTTACACCCCACCCGAGCAGTACTTC
CASSYTPPEQYF
>TRBJ1-1|14|TRBV19|.|.
TGTGCCAGTAGTATAATACAGATGAACACTGAAGCTTTCTTT
CASSIIQMNTEAFF
>TRBJ2-3|17|TRBV2|.|.
TGTGCCAGCAGTGTCTTGCCTAGCACTTCTAGCACAGATACGCAGTATTTT
CASSVLPSTSSTDTQYF
>TRBJ1-6|15|TRBV9|TRBD1|.
TGTGCCAGCAGCGCCTCACAGGGGTTTGGATCACCCCTCCACTTT
CASSASQGFGSPLHF
>TRBJ2-3|16|TRBV5-1|TRBD2|many
TGCGCCAGCAGCCCGGGGACTAGCGGTTACACAGATACGCAGTATTTT
CASSPGTSGYTDTQYF
>TRBJ2-7|13|TRBV3-1|.|few
TGTGCCAGCGGATCTACAGGGAAGTACGAGCAGTACTTC
CASGSTGKYEQYF
>TRBJ1-1|16|TRBV4-2|.|few
TGTGCCAGCAACGTAAATCTTTGGCGGAGGAACACTGAAGCTTTCTTT
CASNVNLWRRNTEAFF
>TRBJ2-2|15|TRBV5-1|.|.
TGCGCCAGCAGAAGGGGTAGTGAGAACACCGGGGAGCTGTTTTTT
CASRRGSENTGELFF
>TRBJ2-4|17|TRBV12-3/TRBV12-4|.|.
TGTGCCAGCAGTACCCTCCTCGGGCGGGGGCCCGAAAACATTCAGTACTTC
CASSTLLGRGPENIQYF
>TRBJ2-2|14|TRBV2|TRBD2|.
TGTGCCAGCAGCCGTAAGCGGGAGGGCGGGGAGCTGTTTTTT
CASSRKREGGELFF
>TRBJ2-1|14|TRBV12-3/TRBV12-4|.|.
TGTGCCAGCAGCTTAAACGGACCCCGGGGTGAGCAGTTCTTC
CASSLNGPRGEQFF
>TRBJ2-5|11|TRBV6-5|.|.
TGTGCCGCGGGCGCGGGGGAGACCCAGTACTTC
CAAGAGETQYF
>TRBJ2-1|13|TRBV9|.|.
TGTGCCAGCAGCGTAGGGCCTGGGGATGAGCAGTTCTTC
CASSVGPGDEQFF
>TRBJ2-1|15|TRBV20-1|.|.
TGCAGTGCTAGAACCACCCCCGGGGACTACAATGAGCAGTTCTTC
CSARTTPGDYNEQFF
>TRBJ2-4|14|TRBV11-2|.|.
TGTGCCAGCAGCTTTTGGGTAGCCAAAAACATTCAGTACTTC
CASSFWVAKNIQYF
>TRBJ2-1|17|TRBV20-1|.|few
TGCAGTGCTAGAGATCTTGTTTTAGCGGCAATTTACAATGAGCAGTTCTTC
CSARDLVLAAIYNEQFF
>TRBJ2-3|10|TRBV12-3/TRBV12-4|.|.
TGTGCCAGCAGCCGGGGTACGCAGTATTTT
CASSRGTQYF
>TRBJ2-1|13|TRBV11-2|.|.
TGTGCCAGCAGATCCATAGCCCGCAATGAGCAGTTCTTC
CASRSIARNEQFF
>TRBJ1-1|14|TRBV6-1|.|few
TGTGCCAGCACCCCGACAGACATGAACACTGAAGCTTTCTTT
CASTPTDMNTEAFF
>TRBJ2-2|12|TRBV9|.|.
TGTGCCAGCAGCGTAGTCGGCGGGGAGCTGTTTTTT
CASSVVGGELFF
>TRBJ2-1|15|TRBV11-2|.|.
TGTGCCAGCAGCTTCCGGGCCCCCACGAACAATGAGCAGTTCTTC
CASSFRAPTNNEQFF